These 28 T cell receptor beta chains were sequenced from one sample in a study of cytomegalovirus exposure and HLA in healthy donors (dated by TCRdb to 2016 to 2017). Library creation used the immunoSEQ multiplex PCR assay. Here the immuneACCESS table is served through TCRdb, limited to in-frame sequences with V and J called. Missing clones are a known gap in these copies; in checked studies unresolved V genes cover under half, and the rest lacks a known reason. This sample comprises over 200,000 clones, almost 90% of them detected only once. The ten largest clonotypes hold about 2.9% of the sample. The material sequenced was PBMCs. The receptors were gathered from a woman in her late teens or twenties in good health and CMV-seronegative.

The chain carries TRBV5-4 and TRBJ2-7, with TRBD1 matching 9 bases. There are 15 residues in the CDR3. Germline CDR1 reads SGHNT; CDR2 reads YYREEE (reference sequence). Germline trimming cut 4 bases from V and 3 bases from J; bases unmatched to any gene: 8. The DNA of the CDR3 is TGTGCCAGCAGCCAAATAGGGACAGGGTACTACGAGCAGTACTTC. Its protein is CASSQIGTGYYEQYF.

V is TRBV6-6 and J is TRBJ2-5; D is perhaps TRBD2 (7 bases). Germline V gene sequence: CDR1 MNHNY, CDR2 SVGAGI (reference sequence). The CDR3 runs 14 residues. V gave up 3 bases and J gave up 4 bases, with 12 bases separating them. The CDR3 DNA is TGTGCCAGCAGTTATATGGGGGGGCGAGAGACCCAGTACTTC. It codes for CASSYMGGRETQYF.

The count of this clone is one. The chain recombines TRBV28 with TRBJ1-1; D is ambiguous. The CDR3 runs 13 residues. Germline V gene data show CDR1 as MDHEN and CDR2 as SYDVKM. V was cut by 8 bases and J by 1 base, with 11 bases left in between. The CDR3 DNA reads TGTGCCAGCCTCTTTCCGGGGAACACTGAAGCTTTCTTT. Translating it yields CASLFPGNTEAFF.

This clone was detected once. The CDR3: CASSYQLAGGPNYEQYF. The CDR3 DNA is TGTGCCAGCAGTTACCAACTAGCGGGAGGCCCTAACTACGAGCAGTACTTC. The chain employs TRBV28 and TRBJ2-7; TRBD2 agrees at 12 bases. Germline V gene lookup returns CDR1 MDHEN and CDR2 SYDVKM. The CDR3 sequence is 17 residues long. The V gene end was trimmed by 4 bases and the J gene end by 3 bases; junction bases not matched to a gene: 10.

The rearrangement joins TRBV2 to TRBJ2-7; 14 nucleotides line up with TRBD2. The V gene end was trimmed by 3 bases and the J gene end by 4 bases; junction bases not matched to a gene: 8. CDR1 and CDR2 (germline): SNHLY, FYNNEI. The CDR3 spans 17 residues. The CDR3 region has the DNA TGTGCCAGCAGTGATTCGGGACTAGCGGGAGTTTTTTACGAGCAGTACTTC. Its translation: CASSDSGLAGVFYEQYF. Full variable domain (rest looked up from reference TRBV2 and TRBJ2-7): EPEVTQTPSHQVTQMGQEVILRCVPISNHLYFYWYRQILGQKVEFLVSFYNNEISEKSEIFDDQFSVERPDGSNFTLKIRSTKLEDSAMYFCASSDSGLAGVFYEQYFGPGTRLTVT.

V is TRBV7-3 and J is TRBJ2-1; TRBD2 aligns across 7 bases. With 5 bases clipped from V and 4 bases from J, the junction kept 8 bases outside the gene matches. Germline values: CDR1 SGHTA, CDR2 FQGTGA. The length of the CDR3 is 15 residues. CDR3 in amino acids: CASSQTSDPYNEQFF. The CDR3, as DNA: TGTGCCAGCAGCCAAACTAGCGATCCGTACAATGAGCAGTTCTTC.

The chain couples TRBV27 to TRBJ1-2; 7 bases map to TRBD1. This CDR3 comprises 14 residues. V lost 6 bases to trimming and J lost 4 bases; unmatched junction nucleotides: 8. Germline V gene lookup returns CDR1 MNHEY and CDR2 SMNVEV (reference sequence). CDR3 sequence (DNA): TGTGCCAGCAGGATGACAGGGATTGGCTATGGCTACACCTTC. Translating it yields CASRMTGIGYGYTF.

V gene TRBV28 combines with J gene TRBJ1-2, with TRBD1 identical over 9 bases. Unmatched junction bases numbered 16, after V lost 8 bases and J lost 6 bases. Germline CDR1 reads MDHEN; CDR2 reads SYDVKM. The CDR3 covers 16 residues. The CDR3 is CASRRQGGGGVNGYTF. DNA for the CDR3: TGTGCCAGCCGGCGACAGGGGGGAGGTGGGGTTAATGGCTACACCTTC.

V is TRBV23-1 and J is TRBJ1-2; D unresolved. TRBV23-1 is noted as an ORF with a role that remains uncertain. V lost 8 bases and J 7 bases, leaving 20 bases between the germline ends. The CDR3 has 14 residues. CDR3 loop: CASFPWEAPAGYTF. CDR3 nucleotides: TGCGCCAGCTTCCCCTGGGAGGCACCGGCTGGCTACACCTTC.

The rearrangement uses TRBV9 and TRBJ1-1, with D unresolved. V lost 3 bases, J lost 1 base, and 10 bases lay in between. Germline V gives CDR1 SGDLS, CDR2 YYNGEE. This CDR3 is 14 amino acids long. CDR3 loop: CASSDGLTNTEAFF. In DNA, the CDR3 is TGTGCCAGCAGCGACGGACTGACGAACACTGAAGCTTTCTTT.

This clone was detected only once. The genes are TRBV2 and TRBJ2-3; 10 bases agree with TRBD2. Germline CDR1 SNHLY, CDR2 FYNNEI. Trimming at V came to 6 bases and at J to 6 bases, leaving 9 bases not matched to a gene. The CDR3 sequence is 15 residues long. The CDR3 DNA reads TGTGCCAGCAGCGGACTAGCGGAAGGGGTGGATACGCAGTATTTT. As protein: CASSGLAEGVDTQYF.

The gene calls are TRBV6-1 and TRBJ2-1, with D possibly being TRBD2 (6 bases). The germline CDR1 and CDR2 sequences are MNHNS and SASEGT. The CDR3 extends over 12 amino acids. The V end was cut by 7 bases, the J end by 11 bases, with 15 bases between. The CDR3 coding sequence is TGTGCCAGCACTCGAGTGGAGGGACAGCAGTTCTTC. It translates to CASTRVEGQQFF.

The CDR3 here is CASSWEAGANVLTF. The CDR3 DNA is TGTGCCAGCAGTTGGGAGGCTGGGGCCAACGTCCTGACTTTC. V usage is TRBV6-6 and J usage is TRBJ2-6; possibly TRBD2 for D (6 bases). This CDR3 is 14 amino acids long. Trimming took 4 bases from V and 2 from J, leaving 6 bases between them. Germline values: CDR1 MNHNY, CDR2 SVGAGI (reference sequence).

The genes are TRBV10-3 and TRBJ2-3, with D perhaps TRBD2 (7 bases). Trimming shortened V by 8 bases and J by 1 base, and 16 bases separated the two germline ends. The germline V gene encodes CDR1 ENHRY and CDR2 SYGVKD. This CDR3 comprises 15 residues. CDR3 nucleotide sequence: TGTGCCATCGGTGCCGGGGGGCAAGGCACAGATACGCAGTATTTT. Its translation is CAIGAGGQGTDTQYF.

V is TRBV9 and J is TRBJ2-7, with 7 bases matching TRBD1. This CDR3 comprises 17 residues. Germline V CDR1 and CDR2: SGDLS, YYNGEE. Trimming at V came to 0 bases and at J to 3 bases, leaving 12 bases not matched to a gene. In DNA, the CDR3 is TGTGCCAGCAGCGTAGGCCCCCCGACAGGGCTACTCTACGAGCAGTACTTC. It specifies CASSVGPPTGLLYEQYF. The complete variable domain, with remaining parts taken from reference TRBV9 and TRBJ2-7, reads DSGVTQTPKHLITATGQRVTLRCSPRSGDLSVYWYQQSLDQGLQFLIQYYNGEERAKGNILERFSAQQFPDLHSELNLSSLELGDSALYFCASSVGPPTGLLYEQYFGPGTRLTVT.

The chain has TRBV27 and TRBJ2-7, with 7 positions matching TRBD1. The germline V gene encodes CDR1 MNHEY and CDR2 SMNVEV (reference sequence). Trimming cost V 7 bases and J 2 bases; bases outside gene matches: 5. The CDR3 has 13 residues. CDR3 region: CASIDRVTYEQYF. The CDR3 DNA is TGTGCCAGCATCGACAGGGTTACCTACGAGCAGTACTTC.

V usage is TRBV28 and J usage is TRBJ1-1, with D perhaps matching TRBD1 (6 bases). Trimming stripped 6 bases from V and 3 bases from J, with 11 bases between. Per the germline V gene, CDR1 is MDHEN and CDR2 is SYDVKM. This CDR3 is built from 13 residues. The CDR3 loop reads CASSLGADTEAFF. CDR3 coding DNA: TGTGCCAGCAGCTTGGGGGCGGACACTGAAGCTTTCTTT. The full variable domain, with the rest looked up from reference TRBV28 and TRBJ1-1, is DVKVTQSSRYLVKRTGEKVFLECVQDMDHENMFWYRQDPGLGLRLIYFSYDVKMKEKGDIPEGYSVSREKKERFSLILESASTNQTSMYLCASSLGADTEAFFGQGTRLTVV.

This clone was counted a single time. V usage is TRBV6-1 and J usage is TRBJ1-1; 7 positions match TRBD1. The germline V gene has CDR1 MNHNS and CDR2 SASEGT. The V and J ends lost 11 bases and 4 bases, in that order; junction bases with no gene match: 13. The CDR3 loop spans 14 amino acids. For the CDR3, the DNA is TGTGCCGTCCAACCCACAGGGGAGAGCACTGAAGCTTTCTTT. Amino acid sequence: CAVQPTGESTEAFF.

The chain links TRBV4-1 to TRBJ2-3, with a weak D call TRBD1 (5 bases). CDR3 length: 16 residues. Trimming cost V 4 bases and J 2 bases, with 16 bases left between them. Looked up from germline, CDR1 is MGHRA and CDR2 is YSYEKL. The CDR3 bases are TGCGCCAGCAGCCTCCGGACAACAGAACTCACAGATACGCAGTATTTT. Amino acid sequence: CASSLRTTELTDTQYF.

In DNA, the CDR3 is TGTGCCAGCAGTGAATCCCCGGGAGAAAACACTGAAGCTTTCTTT. Its translation is CASSESPGENTEAFF. The chain recombines TRBV25-1 with TRBJ1-1; D is ambiguous. There are 15 residues in the CDR3. Trimming removed 1 base at V and 2 bases at J, with 11 bases between. From germline, CDR1 is MGHDK and CDR2 SYGVNS.

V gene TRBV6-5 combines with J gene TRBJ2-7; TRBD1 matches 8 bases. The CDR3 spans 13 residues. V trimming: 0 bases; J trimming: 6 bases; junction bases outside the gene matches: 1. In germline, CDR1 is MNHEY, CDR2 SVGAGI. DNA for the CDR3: TGTGCCAGCAGTTACTCGACAGGGGCCGAGCAGTACTTC. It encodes CASSYSTGAEQYF.

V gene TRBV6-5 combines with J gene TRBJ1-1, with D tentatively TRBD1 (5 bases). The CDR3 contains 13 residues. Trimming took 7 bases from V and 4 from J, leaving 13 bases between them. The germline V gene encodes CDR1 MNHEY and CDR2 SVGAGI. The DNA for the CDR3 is TGTGCCAGCACTTCCAGGGTGGGCACTGAAGCTTTCTTT. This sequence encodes CASTSRVGTEAFF.

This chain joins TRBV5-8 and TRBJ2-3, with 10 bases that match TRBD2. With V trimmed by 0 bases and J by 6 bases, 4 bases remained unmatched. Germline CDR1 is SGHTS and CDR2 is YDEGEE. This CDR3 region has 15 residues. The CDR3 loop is CASSLGLAGADTQYF. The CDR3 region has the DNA TGTGCCAGCAGCTTGGGTCTAGCGGGAGCCGATACGCAGTATTTT.

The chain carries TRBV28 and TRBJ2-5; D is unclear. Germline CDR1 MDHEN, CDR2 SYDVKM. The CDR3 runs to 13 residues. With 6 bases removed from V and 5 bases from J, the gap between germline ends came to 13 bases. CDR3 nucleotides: TGTGCCAGCAGGACACCCGGTGGGGAGACCCAGTACTTC. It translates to CASRTPGGETQYF.

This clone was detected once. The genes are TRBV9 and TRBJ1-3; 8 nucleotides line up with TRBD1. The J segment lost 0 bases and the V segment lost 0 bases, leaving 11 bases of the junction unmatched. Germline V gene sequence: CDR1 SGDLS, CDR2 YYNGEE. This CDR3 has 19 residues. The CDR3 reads CASSVAAGGNSYSGNTIYF. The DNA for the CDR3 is TGTGCCAGCAGCGTAGCGGCAGGGGGCAACTCCTACTCTGGAAACACCATATATTTT.

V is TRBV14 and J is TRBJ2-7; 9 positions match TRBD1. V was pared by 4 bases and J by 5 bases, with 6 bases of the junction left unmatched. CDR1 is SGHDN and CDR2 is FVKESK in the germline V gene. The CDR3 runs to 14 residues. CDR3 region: CASSPRDRVHEQYF. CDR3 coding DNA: TGTGCCAGCAGCCCCCGGGACAGGGTCCACGAGCAGTACTTC.

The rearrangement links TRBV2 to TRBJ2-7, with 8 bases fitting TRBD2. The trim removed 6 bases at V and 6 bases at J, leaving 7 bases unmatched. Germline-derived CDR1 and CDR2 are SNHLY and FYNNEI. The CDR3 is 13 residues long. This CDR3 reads CASRGLVSSEQYF. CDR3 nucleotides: TGTGCCAGCAGGGGACTAGTAAGCTCCGAGCAGTACTTC.

The CDR3 loop reads CASSLTTSGSSYNEQFF. The CDR3 nucleotides are TGTGCCAGCAGCCTGACGACTAGCGGGAGCTCCTACAATGAGCAGTTCTTC. This chain connects TRBV7-9 to TRBJ2-1; 12 bases are a match to TRBD2. The CDR3 extends over 17 amino acids. Trimming removed 5 bases from V and 0 bases from J; junction bases left unmatched: 5. The germline gives CDR1 SEHNR, CDR2 FQNEAQ (reference sequence). Together with reference TRBV7-9 and TRBJ2-1, the CDR3 gives the full variable domain: DTGVSQNPRHKITKRGQNVTFRCDPISEHNRLYWYRQTLGQGPEFLTYFQNEAQLEKSRLLSDRFSAERPKGSFSTLEIQRTEQGDSAMYLCASSLTTSGSSYNEQFFGPGTRLTVL.